Each of the 17 T cell receptor beta chains below was sequenced from the same sample in a study of T cell responses to AZD1222 COVID-19 vaccine. Libraries were prepared by immunoSEQ multiplex PCR; TCRdb keeps only in-frame clonotypes and omits some of them. The data hold 70,000 or so clones, with about 88% observed a single time. Sequences were derived from peripheral blood, sampled on day 0 of AZD1222 vaccination. The receptors derive from an adult in good health.

As for this clone: The sample has other DNA sequences that encode this CDR3 too. This rearrangement joins TRBV30 to TRBJ1-1, with D hard to call. The V gene's germline CDR1 is GTSNPN and CDR2 SVGIG (reference sequence). The CDR3 extends over 12 amino acids. Trimming took 5 bases from V and 1 from J, leaving 8 bases between them. The CDR3 DNA sequence: TGTGCCTGGGGAACTGGGAACACTGAAGCTTTCTTT. Protein product: CAWGTGNTEAFF.

This clone appeared a single time. The chain uses TRBV6-2 or TRBV6-3 and TRBJ2-5; TRBD2 aligns across 7 bases. Unmatched junction bases numbered 8, after V lost 2 bases and J lost 5 bases. The length of the CDR3 is 15 residues. Germline CDR1 reads MNHEY; CDR2 reads SVGEGT. This CDR3 is CASSYGGRASETQYF. In DNA, the CDR3 is TGTGCCAGCAGTTACGGAGGGAGGGCTAGTGAGACCCAGTACTTC.

The rearrangement links TRBV9 to TRBJ2-1, with D possibly TRBD2 on 6 matching bases. The V end was cut by 2 bases, the J end by 0 bases, with 12 bases between. Per germline, CDR1 SGDLS and CDR2 YYNGEE. The CDR3 is 16 amino acids. CDR3 coding DNA: TGTGCCAGCAGCGTCCACGTTAGCGGCTCCTACAATGAGCAGTTCTTC. This translates into CASSVHVSGSYNEQFF.

This clone was recorded once. The J gene is TRBJ2-1, the V gene TRBV14; TRBD1 is a possible D gene (6 bases). The V end lost 2 bases, the J end lost 3 bases, and 14 bases lay between the germline ends. CDR1 SGHDN and CDR2 FVKESK come from the germline V gene. This CDR3 is built from 16 residues. CDR3 region: CASSQRQGLVYNEQFF. CDR3 sequence (DNA): TGTGCCAGCAGCCAAAGGCAGGGGTTGGTCTACAATGAGCAGTTCTTC.

The chain is built from TRBV5-1 and TRBJ1-4; possibly TRBD1 for D (6 bases). Trimming stripped 3 bases from V and 4 bases from J, with 13 bases between. The length of the CDR3 is 15 residues. Looked up from germline, CDR1 is SGHRS and CDR2 is YFSETQ. The CDR3: CASSWEGRGNEKLFF. CDR3 coding DNA: TGCGCCAGCAGCTGGGAGGGCAGGGGTAATGAAAAACTGTTTTTT. The entire variable domain, with the rest obtained from reference TRBV5-1 and TRBJ1-4, is as follows: KAGVTQTPRYLIKTRGQQVTLSCSPISGHRSVSWYQQTPGQGLQFLFEYFSETQRNKGNFPGRFSGRQFSNSRSEMNVSTLELGDSALYLCASSWEGRGNEKLFFGSGTQLSVL.

J is TRBJ2-7 and V is TRBV3-1 (or the pseudogene TRBV3-2); no reliable D call. The CDR3 sequence is 12 residues long. CDR1 is LGHDT, CDR2 YNNKEL, per germline (reference sequence). Trimming shortened V by 7 bases and J by 6 bases, and 13 bases separated the two germline ends. CDR3 nucleotides: TGTGCCAGCACCCGCAACGGGTTCGAGCAGTACTTC. It translates to CASTRNGFEQYF.

V usage is TRBV18 and J usage is TRBJ1-2, with D unclear. The V and J ends lost 3 bases and 3 bases respectively, with 11 bases between them. The CDR3 has 14 residues. Germline lookup yields CDR1 KGHSH and CDR2 LQKENI. Written as DNA, the CDR3 is TGTGCCAGCTCACCGAGTAGCGGGGACTATGGCTACACCTTC. It codes for CASSPSSGDYGYTF.

V gene TRBV25-1 combines with J gene TRBJ2-3; D is ambiguous. The germline gives CDR1 MGHDK, CDR2 SYGVNS. CDR3 length equals 16 residues. V lost 3 bases, J lost 2 bases, and 15 bases lay in between. In DNA form, the CDR3 reads TGTGCCAGCAGTGACCCCAAAAGTAGTTACACAGATACGCAGTATTTT. Encoded protein: CASSDPKSSYTDTQYF.

V gene TRBV4-1 combines with J gene TRBJ1-5; D ambiguous. Germline CDR1 reads MGHRA; CDR2 reads YSYEKL. The ends were cut back, 4 bases at V and 4 bases at J, with 14 bases in the middle. This CDR3 region has 15 residues. The CDR3 nucleotides read TGCGCCAGCAGCCCCCGGGAAAGCCTTAATCAGCCCCAGCATTTT. Translation: CASSPRESLNQPQHF.

This chain connects TRBV6-2 or TRBV6-3 to TRBJ2-4; D uncertain. Per germline, CDR1 MNHEY and CDR2 SVGEGT. This CDR3 has 15 residues. V was pared by 4 bases and J by 0 bases, with 10 bases between. Written as DNA, the CDR3 is TGTGCCAGCAGTTCCCAGACCTTAGCCAAAAACATTCAGTACTTC. Protein: CASSSQTLAKNIQYF.

V is TRBV5-8 and J is TRBJ1-1; no definite D call. The V end was cut by 4 bases, the J end by 3 bases, with 10 bases between. The germline CDR1 and CDR2 sequences are SGHTS and YDEGEE. This CDR3 is built from 13 residues. CDR3 sequence (DNA): TGTGCCAGCAGCGCCGGGTGGTACACTGAAGCTTTCTTT. It specifies CASSAGWYTEAFF. Looking up the rest from reference TRBV5-8 and TRBJ1-1 gives the full variable domain: EAGVTQSPTHLIKTRGQQATLRCSPISGHTSVYWYQQALGLGLQFLLWYDEGEERNRGNFPPRFSGRQFPNYSSELNVNALELEDSALYLCASSAGWYTEAFFGQGTRLTVV.

This chain links TRBV27 with TRBJ2-2; 9 nucleotides line up with TRBD1. V gave up 6 bases and J gave up 6 bases; unmatched junction bases: 14. Germline assignment: CDR1 MNHEY and CDR2 SMNVEV (reference sequence). This CDR3 region has 17 residues. The CDR3 here is CASSPDRDRVSAGELFF. CDR3 DNA: TGTGCCAGCAGCCCTGACCGGGACAGGGTATCGGCCGGGGAGCTGTTTTTT.

V and J are TRBV28 and TRBJ1-5; 8 bases line up with TRBD1. Germline V gene lookup returns CDR1 MDHEN and CDR2 SYDVKM. The CDR3 totals 15 residues. V was pared by 6 bases and J by 7 bases, with 11 bases of the junction left unmatched. Written as DNA, the CDR3 is TGTGCCAGCAGGCCAGGACAGGGTAGATTCCAGCCCCAGCATTTT. It encodes CASRPGQGRFQPQHF.

V and J are TRBV5-1 and TRBJ2-1; 11 positions match TRBD2. The CDR3 runs 16 residues. Germline assignment: CDR1 SGHRS and CDR2 YFSETQ. V lost 1 base, J lost 2 bases, and 2 bases stayed unmatched. CDR3 bases: TGCGCCAGCAGCTTGCCGGGACTAGCGGCCTACAATGAGCAGTTCTTC. Its protein product is CASSLPGLAAYNEQFF. The whole variable domain, filled in from reference TRBV5-1 and TRBJ2-1, reads KAGVTQTPRYLIKTRGQQVTLSCSPISGHRSVSWYQQTPGQGLQFLFEYFSETQRNKGNFPGRFSGRQFSNSRSEMNVSTLELGDSALYLCASSLPGLAAYNEQFFGPGTRLTVL.

V is TRBV12-5 and J is TRBJ2-7; TRBD1 matches 9 bases. This CDR3 spans 16 amino acids. Germline CDR1 is LGHNT and CDR2 is FRNRAP. Trimming took 3 bases from V and 3 from J; bases not matched to a gene: 9. The CDR3: CASGLPQGAPGYEQYF. CDR3 DNA: TGTGCTAGTGGTTTACCACAGGGGGCACCCGGCTACGAGCAGTACTTC.

This chain connects TRBV10-3 to TRBJ2-7, with D unresolved. V was clipped by 2 bases and J by 2 bases, with 4 bases between them. The CDR3 consists of 12 residues. Germline values: CDR1 ENHRY, CDR2 SYGVKD. The CDR3 sequence: CAISEVAYEQYF. The CDR3 DNA is TGTGCCATCAGTGAGGTCGCCTACGAGCAGTACTTC.

The V gene is TRBV11-2, the J gene TRBJ1-2, with no clear D. From germline, CDR1 is SGHAT and CDR2 FQNNGV. The V and J ends lost 2 bases and 3 bases respectively, with 19 bases between them. The CDR3 has 17 amino acids. The CDR3 bases are TGTGCCAGCAGCTTATATCCCGAGGGCGGGTTTGACTATGGCTACACCTTC. Encoded protein: CASSLYPEGGFDYGYTF.